This TCR beta chain was captured in a study of T cells in Graves' hyperthyroidism and ophthalmopathy. There were TCR beta CDR3 regions amplified from RNA transcripts. Carried out on the TCR CDR3, a first-round RT-PCR used the HTBI primer set. A single record per CDR3 protein comes from TCRdb applying MiXCR to the multiplex PCR reads. The data contain 600,000 or so distinct CDR3 sequences, about half of them singletons. Stable Graves' hyperthyroidism meant no ophthalmopathy progression within 18 months. Germline CDR1 is SEHNR and CDR2 is FQNEAQ (reference sequence). There are 11 residues in the CDR3. The germline V and J ends were trimmed by 3 bases and 11 bases, with 7 bases remaining between them.

The rearrangement uses TRBV7-9 and TRBJ1-4; unclear D gene. The receptor was derived from a woman aged 18 to 35 with Graves' hyperthyroidism. Sequencing input: peripheral blood or thyroid tissue (not recorded which). The CDR3 protein is CASSFAGKLFF. As DNA, the CDR3 is TGTGCCAGCAGCTTCGCTGGGAAACTGTTTTTT.